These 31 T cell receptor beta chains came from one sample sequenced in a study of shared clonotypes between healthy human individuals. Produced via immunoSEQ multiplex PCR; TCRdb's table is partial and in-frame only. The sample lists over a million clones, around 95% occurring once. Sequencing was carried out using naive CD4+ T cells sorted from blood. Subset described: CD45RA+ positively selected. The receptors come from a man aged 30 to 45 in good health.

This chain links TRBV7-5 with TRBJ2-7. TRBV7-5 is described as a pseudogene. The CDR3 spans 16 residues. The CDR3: CARSLLAWTEAYEQYF. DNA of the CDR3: TGTGCCAGAAGCCTCCTGGCATGGACGGAAGCCTACGAGCAGTACTTC.

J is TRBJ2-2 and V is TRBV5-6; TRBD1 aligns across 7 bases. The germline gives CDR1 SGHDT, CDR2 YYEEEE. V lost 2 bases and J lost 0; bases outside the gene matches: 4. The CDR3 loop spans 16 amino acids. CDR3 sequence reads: CASSLTGQANTGELFF. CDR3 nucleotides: TGTGCCAGCAGCTTAACCGGACAGGCGAACACCGGGGAGCTGTTTTTT.

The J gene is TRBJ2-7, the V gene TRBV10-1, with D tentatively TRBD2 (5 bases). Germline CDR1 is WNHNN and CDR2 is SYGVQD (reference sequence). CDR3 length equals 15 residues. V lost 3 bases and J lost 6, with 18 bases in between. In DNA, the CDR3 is TGCGCCAGCAGTGAAAACACTAGTCCGTCTCGCGAGCAGTACTTC. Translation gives CASSENTSPSREQYF.

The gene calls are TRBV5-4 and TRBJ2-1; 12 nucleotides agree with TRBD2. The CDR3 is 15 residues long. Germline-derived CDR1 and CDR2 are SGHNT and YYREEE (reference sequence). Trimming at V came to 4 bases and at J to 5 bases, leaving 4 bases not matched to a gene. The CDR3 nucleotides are TGTGCCAGCAGCCGGACTAGCGGGGCGCACAATGAGCAGTTCTTC. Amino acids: CASSRTSGAHNEQFF.

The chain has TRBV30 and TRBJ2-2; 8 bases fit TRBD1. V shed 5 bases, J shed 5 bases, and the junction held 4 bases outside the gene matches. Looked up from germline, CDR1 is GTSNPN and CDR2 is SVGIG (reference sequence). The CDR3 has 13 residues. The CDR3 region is CAWPQGVTGELFF. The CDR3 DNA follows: TGTGCCTGGCCACAGGGGGTGACCGGGGAGCTGTTTTTT.

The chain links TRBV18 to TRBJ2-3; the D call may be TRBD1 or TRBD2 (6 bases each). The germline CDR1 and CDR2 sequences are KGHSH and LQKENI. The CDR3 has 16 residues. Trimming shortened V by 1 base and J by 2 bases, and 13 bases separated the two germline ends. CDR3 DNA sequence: TGTGCCAGCTCACCACTTACGAGGGGGGCCACAGATACGCAGTATTTT. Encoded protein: CASSPLTRGATDTQYF.

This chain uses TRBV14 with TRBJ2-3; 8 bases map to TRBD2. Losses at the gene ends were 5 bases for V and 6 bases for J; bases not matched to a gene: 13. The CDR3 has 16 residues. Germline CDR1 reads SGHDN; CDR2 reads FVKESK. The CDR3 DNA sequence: TGTGCCAGCAGCTCGCCGGGACTAGGATCATGGGATACGCAGTATTTT. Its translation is CASSSPGLGSWDTQYF.

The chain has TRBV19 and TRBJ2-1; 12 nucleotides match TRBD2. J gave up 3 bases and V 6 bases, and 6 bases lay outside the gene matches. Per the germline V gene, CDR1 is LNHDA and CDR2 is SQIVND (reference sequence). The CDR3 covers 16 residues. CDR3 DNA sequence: TGTGCCAGTAGCCATCCGGGACTAGCGGGCTACAATGAGCAGTTCTTC. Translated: CASSHPGLAGYNEQFF. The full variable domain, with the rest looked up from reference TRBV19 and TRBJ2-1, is DGGITQSPKYLFRKEGQNVTLSCEQNLNHDAMYWYRQDPGQGLRLIYYSQIVNDFQKGDIAEGYSVSREKKESFPLTVTSAQKNPTAFYLCASSHPGLAGYNEQFFGPGTRLTVL.

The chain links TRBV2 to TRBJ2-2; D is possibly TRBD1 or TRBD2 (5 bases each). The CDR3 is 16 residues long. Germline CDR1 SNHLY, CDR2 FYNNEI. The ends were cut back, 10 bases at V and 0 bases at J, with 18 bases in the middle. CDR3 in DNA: TGTGCCACAAAACGGGGACCAGCATCGAACACCGGGGAGCTGTTTTTT. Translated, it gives CATKRGPASNTGELFF.

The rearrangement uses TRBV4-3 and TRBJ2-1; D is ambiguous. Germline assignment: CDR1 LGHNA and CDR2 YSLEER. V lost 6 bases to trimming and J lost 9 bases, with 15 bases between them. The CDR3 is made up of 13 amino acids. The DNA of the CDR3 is TGCGCCAGCAGTCCAAATAATCTCGGTGAGCAGTTCTTC. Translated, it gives CASSPNNLGEQFF.

CDR3 sequence reads: CASSRTGREETQYF. In DNA, the CDR3 is TGCGCCAGCAGCCGGACAGGGAGGGAGGAGACCCAGTACTTC. The J gene is TRBJ2-5, the V gene TRBV5-1; perhaps TRBD1 as D (8 bases). V was pared by 4 bases and J by 5 bases, with 15 bases between. Germline CDR1 SGHRS, CDR2 YFSETQ. CDR3 length: 14 amino acids.

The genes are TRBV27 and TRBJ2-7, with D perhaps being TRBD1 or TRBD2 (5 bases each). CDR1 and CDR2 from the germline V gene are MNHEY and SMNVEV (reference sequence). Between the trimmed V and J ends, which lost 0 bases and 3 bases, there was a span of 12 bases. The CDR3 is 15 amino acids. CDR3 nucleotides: TGTGCCAGCAGTTTATCGAGGGGCAAGGGCTACGAGCAGTACTTC. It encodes CASSLSRGKGYEQYF.

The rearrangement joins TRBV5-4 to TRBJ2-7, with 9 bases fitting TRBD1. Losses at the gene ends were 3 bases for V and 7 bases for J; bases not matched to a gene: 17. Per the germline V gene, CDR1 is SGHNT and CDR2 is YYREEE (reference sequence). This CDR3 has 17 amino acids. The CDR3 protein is CASSSPSPRDRVLEQYF. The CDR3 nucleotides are TGTGCCAGCAGCTCACCATCCCCCCGGGACAGGGTTCTTGAGCAGTACTTC.

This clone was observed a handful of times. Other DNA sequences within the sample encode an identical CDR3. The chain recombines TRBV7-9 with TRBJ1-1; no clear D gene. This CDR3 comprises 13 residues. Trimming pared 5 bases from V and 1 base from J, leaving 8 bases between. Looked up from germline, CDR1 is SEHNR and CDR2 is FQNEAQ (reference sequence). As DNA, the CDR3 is TGTGCCAGCAGCAAACAAGAGAACACTGAAGCTTTCTTT. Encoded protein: CASSKQENTEAFF.

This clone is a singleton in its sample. CDR3 in DNA: TGTGCCAGTAGTAGCCCGGGACAGGGAGGCGATGAGCAGTTCTTC. It encodes CASSSPGQGGDEQFF. The chain uses TRBV19 and TRBJ2-1; 9 bases map to TRBD1. Per the germline V gene, CDR1 is LNHDA and CDR2 is SQIVND (reference sequence). The V gene end was trimmed by 4 bases and the J gene end by 8 bases; junction bases not matched to a gene: 9. The CDR3 contains 15 residues.

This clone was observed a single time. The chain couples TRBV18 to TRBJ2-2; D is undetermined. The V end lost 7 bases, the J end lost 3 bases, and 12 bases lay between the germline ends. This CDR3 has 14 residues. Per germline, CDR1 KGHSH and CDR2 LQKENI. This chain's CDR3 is CASWTLDYTGELFF. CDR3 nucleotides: TGTGCCAGCTGGACCCTAGACTACACCGGGGAGCTGTTTTTT. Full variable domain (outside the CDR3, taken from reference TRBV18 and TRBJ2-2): NAGVMQNPRHLVRRRGQEARLRCSPMKGHSHVYWYRQLPEEGLKFMVYLQKENIIDESGMPKERFSAEFPKEGPSILRIQQVVRGDSAAYFCASWTLDYTGELFFGEGSRLTVL.

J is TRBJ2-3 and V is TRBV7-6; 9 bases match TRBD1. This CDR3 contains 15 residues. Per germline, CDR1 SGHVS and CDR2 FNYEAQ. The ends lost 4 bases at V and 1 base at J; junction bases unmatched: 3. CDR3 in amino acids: CASSYRDRGTDTQYF. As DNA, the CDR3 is TGTGCCAGCAGCTATCGGGACAGGGGCACAGATACGCAGTATTTT.

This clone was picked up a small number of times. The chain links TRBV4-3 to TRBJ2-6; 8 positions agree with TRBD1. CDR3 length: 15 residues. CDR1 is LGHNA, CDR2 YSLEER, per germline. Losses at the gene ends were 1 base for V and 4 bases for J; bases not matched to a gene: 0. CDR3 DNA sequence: TGCGCCAGCAGCCAAGGGACAGGGGGGGCCAACGTCCTGACTTTC. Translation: CASSQGTGGANVLTF.

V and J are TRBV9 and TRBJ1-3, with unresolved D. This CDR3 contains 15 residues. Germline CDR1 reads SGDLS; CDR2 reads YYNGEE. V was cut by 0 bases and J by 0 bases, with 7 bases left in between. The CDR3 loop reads CASSVESFSGNTIYF. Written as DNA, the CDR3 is TGTGCCAGCAGCGTAGAAAGCTTCTCTGGAAACACCATATATTTT.

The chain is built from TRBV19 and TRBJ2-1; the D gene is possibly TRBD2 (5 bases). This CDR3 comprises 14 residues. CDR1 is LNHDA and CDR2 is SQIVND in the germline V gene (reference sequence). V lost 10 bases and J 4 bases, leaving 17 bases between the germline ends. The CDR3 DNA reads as TGTGCCACCGCGACTCTCCGGACTTACAATGAGCAGTTCTTC. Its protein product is CATATLRTYNEQFF.

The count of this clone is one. The CDR3 DNA sequence: TGCGCCAGCAGCCATACACAGGGGGCCGACGAGCAGTACTTC. The encoded protein is CASSHTQGADEQYF. The V and J genes are TRBV4-1 and TRBJ2-7, with TRBD1 matching 9 bases. The CDR3 has 14 amino acids. V was pared by 3 bases and J by 5 bases, with 5 bases of the junction left unmatched. From germline, CDR1 is MGHRA and CDR2 YSYEKL.

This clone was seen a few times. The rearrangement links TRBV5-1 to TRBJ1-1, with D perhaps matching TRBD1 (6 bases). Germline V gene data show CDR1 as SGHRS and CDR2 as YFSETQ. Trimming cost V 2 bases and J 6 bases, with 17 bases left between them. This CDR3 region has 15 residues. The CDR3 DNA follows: TGCGCCAGCAGCTTAACGATGGGAACAGGGTCTGAAGCTTTCTTT. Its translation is CASSLTMGTGSEAFF. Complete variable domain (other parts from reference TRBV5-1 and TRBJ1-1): KAGVTQTPRYLIKTRGQQVTLSCSPISGHRSVSWYQQTPGQGLQFLFEYFSETQRNKGNFPGRFSGRQFSNSRSEMNVSTLELGDSALYLCASSLTMGTGSEAFFGQGTRLTVV.

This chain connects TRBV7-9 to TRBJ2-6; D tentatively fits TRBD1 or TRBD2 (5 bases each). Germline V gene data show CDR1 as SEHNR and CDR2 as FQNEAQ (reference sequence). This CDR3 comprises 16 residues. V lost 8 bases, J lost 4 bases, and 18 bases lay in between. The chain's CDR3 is CASHRGPRSGANVLTF. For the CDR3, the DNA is TGTGCCAGCCACCGGGGACCTCGTTCAGGGGCCAACGTCCTGACTTTC.

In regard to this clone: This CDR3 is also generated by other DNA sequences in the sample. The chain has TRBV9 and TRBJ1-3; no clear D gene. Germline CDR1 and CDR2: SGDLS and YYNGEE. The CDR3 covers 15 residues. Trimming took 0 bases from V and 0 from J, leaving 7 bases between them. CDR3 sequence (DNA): TGTGCCAGCAGCGTAGAGCCGGGCTCTGGAAACACCATATATTTT. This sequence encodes CASSVEPGSGNTIYF. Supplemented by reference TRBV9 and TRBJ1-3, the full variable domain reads DSGVTQTPKHLITATGQRVTLRCSPRSGDLSVYWYQQSLDQGLQFLIQYYNGEERAKGNILERFSAQQFPDLHSELNLSSLELGDSALYFCASSVEPGSGNTIYFGEGSWLTVV.

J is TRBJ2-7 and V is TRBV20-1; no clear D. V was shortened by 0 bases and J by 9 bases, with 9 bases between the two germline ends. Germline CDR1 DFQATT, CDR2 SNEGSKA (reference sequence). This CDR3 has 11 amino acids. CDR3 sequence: CSARDYPGQYF. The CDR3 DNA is TGCAGTGCTAGAGATTACCCGGGGCAGTACTTC.

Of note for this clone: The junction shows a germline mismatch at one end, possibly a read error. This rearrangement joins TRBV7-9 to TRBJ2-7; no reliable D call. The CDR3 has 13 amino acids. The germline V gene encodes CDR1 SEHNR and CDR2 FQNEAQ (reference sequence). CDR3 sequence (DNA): TGTGCCAGCAGCATAGCACCGATCTACGAGCAGTACTTC. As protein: CASSIAPIYEQYF.

CDR3 DNA: TGTGCCAGCAGCTTGATGGCACCGACTAACTATGGCTACACCTTC. Protein: CASSLMAPTNYGYTF. The chain carries TRBV5-4 and TRBJ1-2; D is unresolved. Germline V gene data show CDR1 as SGHNT and CDR2 as YYREEE (reference sequence). Trimming left V 1 base short and J 0 bases short, with 10 bases between. CDR3 length: 15 residues.

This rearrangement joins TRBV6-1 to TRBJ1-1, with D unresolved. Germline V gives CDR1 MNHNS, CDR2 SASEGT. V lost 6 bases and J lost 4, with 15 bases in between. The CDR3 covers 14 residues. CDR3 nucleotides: TGTGCCAGCAGCCCAGTCAGGTCGAGCACTGAAGCTTTCTTT. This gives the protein CASSPVRSSTEAFF.

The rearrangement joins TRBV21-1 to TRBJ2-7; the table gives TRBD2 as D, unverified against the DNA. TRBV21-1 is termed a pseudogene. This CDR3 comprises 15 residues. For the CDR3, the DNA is TGTGCCAGCGTACTAGCGGTAGCGGCCCACTGCGAGCAGTACTTC. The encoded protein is CASVLAVAAHCEQYF.

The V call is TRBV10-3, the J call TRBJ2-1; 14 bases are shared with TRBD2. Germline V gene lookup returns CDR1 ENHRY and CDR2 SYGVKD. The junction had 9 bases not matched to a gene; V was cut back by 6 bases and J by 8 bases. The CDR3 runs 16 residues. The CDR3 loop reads CAIRDGTSGRVHEQFF. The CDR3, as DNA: TGTGCCATCAGAGACGGGACTAGCGGGAGAGTCCATGAGCAGTTCTTC.

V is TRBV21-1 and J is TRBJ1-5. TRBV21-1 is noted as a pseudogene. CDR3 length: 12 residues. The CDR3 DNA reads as TGTGCCAGAAGAACGTCAAATCAGCCCCAGCATTTT. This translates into CARRTSNQPQHF.